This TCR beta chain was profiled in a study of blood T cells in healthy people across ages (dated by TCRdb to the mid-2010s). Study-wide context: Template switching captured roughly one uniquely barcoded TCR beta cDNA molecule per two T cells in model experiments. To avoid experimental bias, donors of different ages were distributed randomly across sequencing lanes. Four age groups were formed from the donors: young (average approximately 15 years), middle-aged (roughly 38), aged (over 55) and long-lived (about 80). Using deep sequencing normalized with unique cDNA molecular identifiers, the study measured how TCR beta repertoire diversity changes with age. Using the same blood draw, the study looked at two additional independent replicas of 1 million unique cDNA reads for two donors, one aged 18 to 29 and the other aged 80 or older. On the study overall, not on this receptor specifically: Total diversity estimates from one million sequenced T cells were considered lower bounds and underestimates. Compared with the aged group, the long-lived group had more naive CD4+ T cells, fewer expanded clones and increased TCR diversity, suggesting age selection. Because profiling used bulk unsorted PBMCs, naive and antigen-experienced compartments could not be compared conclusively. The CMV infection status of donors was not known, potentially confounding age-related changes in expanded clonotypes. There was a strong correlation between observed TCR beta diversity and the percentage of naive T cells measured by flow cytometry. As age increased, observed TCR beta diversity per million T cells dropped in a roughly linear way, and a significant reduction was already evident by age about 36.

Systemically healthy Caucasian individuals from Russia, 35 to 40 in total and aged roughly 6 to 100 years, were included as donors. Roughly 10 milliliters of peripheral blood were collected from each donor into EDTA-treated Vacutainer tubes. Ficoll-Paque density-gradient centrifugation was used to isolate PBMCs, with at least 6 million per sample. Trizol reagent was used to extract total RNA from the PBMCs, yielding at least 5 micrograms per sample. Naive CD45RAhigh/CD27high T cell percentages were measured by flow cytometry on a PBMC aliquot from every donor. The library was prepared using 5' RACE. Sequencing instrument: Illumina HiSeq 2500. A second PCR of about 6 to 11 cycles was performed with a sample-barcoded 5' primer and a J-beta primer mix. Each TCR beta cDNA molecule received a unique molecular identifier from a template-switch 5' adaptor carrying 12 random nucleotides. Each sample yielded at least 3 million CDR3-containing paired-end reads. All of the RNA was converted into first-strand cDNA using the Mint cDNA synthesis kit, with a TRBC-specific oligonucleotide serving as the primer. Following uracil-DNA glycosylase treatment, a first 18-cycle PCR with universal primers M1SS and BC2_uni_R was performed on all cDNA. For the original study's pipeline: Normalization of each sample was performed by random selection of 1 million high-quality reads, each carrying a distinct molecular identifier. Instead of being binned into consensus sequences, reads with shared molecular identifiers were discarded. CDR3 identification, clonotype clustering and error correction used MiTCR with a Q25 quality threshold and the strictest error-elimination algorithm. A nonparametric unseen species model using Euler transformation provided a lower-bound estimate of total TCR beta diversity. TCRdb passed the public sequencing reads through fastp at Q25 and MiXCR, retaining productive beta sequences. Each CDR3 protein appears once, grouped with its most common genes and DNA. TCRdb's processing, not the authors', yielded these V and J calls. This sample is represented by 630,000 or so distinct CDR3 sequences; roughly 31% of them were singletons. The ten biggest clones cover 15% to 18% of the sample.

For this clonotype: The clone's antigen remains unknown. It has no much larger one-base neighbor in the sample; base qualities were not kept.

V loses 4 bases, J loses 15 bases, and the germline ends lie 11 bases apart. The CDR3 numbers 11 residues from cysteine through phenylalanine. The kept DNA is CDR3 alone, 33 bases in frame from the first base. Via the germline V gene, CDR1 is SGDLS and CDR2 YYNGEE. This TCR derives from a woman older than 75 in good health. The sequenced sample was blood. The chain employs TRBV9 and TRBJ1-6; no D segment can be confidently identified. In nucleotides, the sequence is TGTGCCAGCAGCTCCGGGCAGCGCCTCCACTTT. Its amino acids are CASSSGQRLHF.